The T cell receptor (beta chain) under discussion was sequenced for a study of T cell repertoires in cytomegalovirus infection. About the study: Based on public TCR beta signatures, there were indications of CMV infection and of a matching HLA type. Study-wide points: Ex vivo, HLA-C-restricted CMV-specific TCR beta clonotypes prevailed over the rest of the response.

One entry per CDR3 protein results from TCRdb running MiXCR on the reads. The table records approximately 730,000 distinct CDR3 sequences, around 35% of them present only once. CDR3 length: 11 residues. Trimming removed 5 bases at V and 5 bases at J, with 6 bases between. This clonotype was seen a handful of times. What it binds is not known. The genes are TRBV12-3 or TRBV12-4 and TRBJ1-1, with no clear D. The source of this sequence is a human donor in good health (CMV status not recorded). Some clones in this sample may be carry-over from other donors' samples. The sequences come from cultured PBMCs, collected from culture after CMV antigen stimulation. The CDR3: CASSRATEAFF. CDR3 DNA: TGTGCCAGCAGTCGCGCAACTGAAGCTTTCTTT.